The 29 T cell receptor beta chains below were found in one sample sequenced in a study of cytomegalovirus exposure and HLA in healthy donors. Researchers ran the PCR with 60 Vbeta and 13 Jbeta primers. The protocol was immunoSEQ multiplex PCR, while the TCRdb copy is restricted to in-frame clones and leaves out a portion. The repertoire holds around 190,000 clones, with approximately 80% as singletons. Sequencing input: PBMCs. These receptors came from a woman aged 25 to 39 in good health and CMV-seronegative.

The chain couples TRBV7-9 to TRBJ2-5, with D possibly TRBD1 on 6 matching bases. CDR3 length equals 19 residues. Per the germline V gene, CDR1 is SEHNR and CDR2 is FQNEAQ (reference sequence). V lost 5 bases to trimming and J lost 3 bases, with 28 bases between them. Here the CDR3 DNA reads TGTGCCAGCAGCCACTCAACCATGTACCAGGGGCACCTCGAAGAGACCCAGTACTTC. Amino acid sequence: CASSHSTMYQGHLEETQYF.

The CDR3 reads CASRDRLYEQYF. Here the CDR3 DNA reads TGTGCCAGCAGGGACAGGCTCTACGAGCAGTACTTC. This sequence joins TRBV5-8 and TRBJ2-7; 7 bases map to TRBD1. The junction had 2 bases not matched to a gene; V was cut back by 5 bases and J by 3 bases. The CDR3 is 12 residues long. The germline CDR1 and CDR2 sequences are SGHTS and YDEGEE. The complete variable domain, with remaining parts taken from reference TRBV5-8 and TRBJ2-7, reads EAGVTQSPTHLIKTRGQQATLRCSPISGHTSVYWYQQALGLGLQFLLWYDEGEERNRGNFPPRFSGRQFPNYSSELNVNALELEDSALYLCASRDRLYEQYFGPGTRLTVT.

The CDR3: CASSLDSGPGKQETQYF. CDR3 sequence (DNA): TGTGCCAGCAGCTTAGACTCGGGCCCAGGGAAGCAAGAGACCCAGTACTTC. The rearrangement joins TRBV11-3 to TRBJ2-5; a possible D gene is TRBD1 (5 bases). The CDR3 spans 17 residues. Per the germline V gene, CDR1 is SGHNT and CDR2 is YENEEA. V gave up 0 bases and J gave up 2 bases, with 16 bases separating them.

This chain joins TRBV18 and TRBJ1-3, with 9 bases lining up with TRBD1. Germline trimming cut 2 bases from V and 3 bases from J; bases unmatched to any gene: 2. CDR3 length: 15 amino acids. The germline CDR1 and CDR2 sequences are KGHSH and LQKENI. This chain's CDR3 is CASSPSTGGGNTIYF. CDR3 nucleotides: TGTGCCAGCTCACCATCGACAGGGGGTGGAAACACCATATATTTT.

J is TRBJ2-1 and V is TRBV6-6; 12 positions match TRBD1. V shed 2 bases and J 8 bases; nucleotides not matched to a gene: 7. The CDR3 runs to 16 residues. The germline gives CDR1 MNHNY, CDR2 SVGAGI (reference sequence). DNA of the CDR3: TGTGCCAGCAGTTACGAGGGACAGGGGGCTGTCTATGAGCAGTTCTTC. This codes for CASSYEGQGAVYEQFF.

The rearrangement links TRBV16 to TRBJ1-3, with a weak D call TRBD1 (6 bases). Germline-derived CDR1 and CDR2 are KGHSY and FQNENV. This CDR3 has 17 residues. Deletions cut 3 bases from V and 1 base from J, with 16 bases between. The CDR3 is CASSHGQPKGSGNTIYF. The DNA for the CDR3 is TGTGCCAGCAGCCACGGACAGCCGAAGGGATCTGGAAACACCATATATTTT.

The chain links TRBV5-1 to TRBJ2-3, with 14 bases fitting TRBD2. V lost 4 bases, J lost 5 bases, and 12 bases stayed unmatched. Germline CDR1 and CDR2: SGHRS and YFSETQ. The CDR3 loop spans 18 amino acids. In DNA form, the CDR3 reads TGCGCCAGCAGCCCCGGGACTAGCGGGAGTTTCAGTTTAGATACGCAGTATTTT. It specifies CASSPGTSGSFSLDTQYF.

For the CDR3, the DNA is TGTGCCAGCAGTCCGTCAGCGGTTCACGACATTCAGTACTTC. Amino acids: CASSPSAVHDIQYF. This rearrangement joins TRBV27 to TRBJ2-4; TRBD2 is a possible D gene (5 bases). V was pared by 5 bases and J by 8 bases, with 16 bases between. The CDR3 totals 14 residues. The germline CDR1 and CDR2 sequences are MNHEY and SMNVEV (reference sequence).

The chain combines TRBV6-6 with TRBJ2-1; D might be TRBD2 (6 bases). Germline CDR1 and CDR2: MNHNY and SVGAGI (reference sequence). CDR3 length equals 13 residues. V shed 8 bases and J shed 3 bases, with 11 bases lying between them. The CDR3 DNA reads as TGTGCCAGCCTGGCGGGGAACTACAATGAGCAGTTCTTC. This sequence encodes CASLAGNYNEQFF.

The chain carries TRBV30 and TRBJ1-1, with D maybe TRBD1 (5 bases). Germline V gene sequence: CDR1 GTSNPN, CDR2 SVGIG (reference sequence). The CDR3 is 16 amino acids. Trimming removed 1 base from V and 3 bases from J, with 18 bases in between. CDR3: CAWSDPSGEFDTEAFF. Here the CDR3 DNA reads TGTGCCTGGAGTGATCCATCGGGGGAATTTGACACTGAAGCTTTCTTT.

This clone is a singleton in its sample. The J gene is TRBJ1-2, the V gene TRBV20-1; 9 bases are a match to TRBD1. The CDR3 totals 11 residues. V shed 6 bases, J shed 7 bases, and the junction held 3 bases outside the gene matches. Germline CDR1 reads DFQATT; CDR2 reads SNEGSKA (reference sequence). CDR3 DNA sequence: TGCAGTGCCTACAGGGGGCCTGGCTACACCTTC. Protein product: CSAYRGPGYTF.

The table lists this clone with a few counts. The V gene is TRBV4-1, the J gene TRBJ2-1; TRBD2 is a possible D gene (6 bases). With 2 bases removed from V and 2 bases from J, the gap between germline ends came to 13 bases. CDR1 and CDR2 from the germline V gene are MGHRA and YSYEKL. The CDR3 sequence is 16 residues long. CDR3 nucleotide sequence: TGCGCCAGCAGCCAATCGCCCGGGAGCCCCTACAATGAGCAGTTCTTC. This encodes CASSQSPGSPYNEQFF.

The chain carries TRBV10-1 and TRBJ2-7, with D possibly matching TRBD1 (7 bases). Trimming took off 3 bases at V and 6 bases at J, with 18 bases between the two ends. The germline V gene encodes CDR1 WNHNN and CDR2 SYGVQD (reference sequence). The CDR3 is 15 residues long. The CDR3 loop reads CASSEGPGGPREQYF. CDR3 coding DNA: TGCGCCAGCAGTGAAGGGCCAGGGGGGCCCCGCGAGCAGTACTTC.

J is TRBJ2-3 and V is TRBV30, with TRBD2 matching 9 bases. Trimming cost V 5 bases and J 5 bases; bases outside gene matches: 8. CDR1 GTSNPN and CDR2 SVGIG come from the germline V gene (reference sequence). This CDR3 is built from 14 residues. The CDR3 DNA is TGTGCCTGGGGGGGGCTAGCGGGGTTAGATACGCAGTATTTT. Amino acids: CAWGGLAGLDTQYF.

The V and J genes are TRBV2 and TRBJ1-1; D might be TRBD1 (6 bases). CDR3 length equals 15 residues. Germline V gene lookup returns CDR1 SNHLY and CDR2 FYNNEI. Trimming pared 6 bases from V and 1 base from J, leaving 15 bases between. The CDR3 bases are TGTGCCAGCAGCGAAATACCGGGACAGAACACTGAAGCTTTCTTT. Encoded protein: CASSEIPGQNTEAFF.

The chain couples TRBV29-1 to TRBJ2-2; TRBD2 agrees at 8 bases. Germline CDR1 and CDR2: SQVTM and ANQGSEA. CDR3 length: 13 residues. Germline trimming cut 7 bases from V and 0 bases from J; bases unmatched to any gene: 1. Here the CDR3 reads CSGLASNTGELFF. The CDR3 region has the DNA TGCAGCGGACTAGCGTCGAACACCGGGGAGCTGTTTTTT.

The V call is TRBV6-1, the J call TRBJ1-1, with D unclear. The V end lost 3 bases, the J end lost 0 bases, and 5 bases lay between the germline ends. Germline lookup yields CDR1 MNHNS and CDR2 SASEGT. The CDR3 extends over 13 amino acids. The CDR3 DNA is TGTGCCAGCAGTGATAATCTGAACACTGAAGCTTTCTTT. Protein: CASSDNLNTEAFF.

The CDR3 sequence is CASSGERGLAKNIQYF. Written as DNA, the CDR3 is TGTGCCAGTAGTGGGGAGCGGGGCCTAGCCAAAAACATTCAGTACTTC. The V gene is TRBV19, the J gene TRBJ2-4; 7 bases align to TRBD2. There are 16 residues in the CDR3. With V trimmed by 5 bases and J by 0 bases, 7 bases remained unmatched. CDR1 LNHDA and CDR2 SQIVND come from the germline V gene (reference sequence).

This clone was observed a few times. The chain carries TRBV4-1 and TRBJ2-4; D is perhaps TRBD2 (5 bases). Germline CDR1 MGHRA, CDR2 YSYEKL. The CDR3 has 12 residues. V lost 2 bases and J lost 10, with 9 bases in between. This CDR3 reads CASSQTLGIQYF. In DNA form, the CDR3 reads TGCGCCAGCAGCCAAACACTAGGAATTCAGTACTTC.

CDR3 bases: TGTGCCTGGAATGGGCTTGAAGAGACCCAGTACTTC. Translating gives CAWNGLEETQYF. The rearrangement links TRBV30 to TRBJ2-5; no clear D. CDR3 length: 12 residues. The germline CDR1 and CDR2 sequences are GTSNPN and SVGIG (reference sequence). Trimming removed 4 bases at V and 3 bases at J, with 9 bases between.

The DNA for the CDR3 is TGTGCCAGCATGATTACAGGGGAGAACTATGGCTACACCTTC. This codes for CASMITGENYGYTF. V usage is TRBV28 and J usage is TRBJ1-2; 7 bases fit TRBD1. Germline V lookup: CDR1 MDHEN, CDR2 SYDVKM. The junction had 7 bases not matched to a gene; V was cut back by 7 bases and J by 2 bases. The CDR3 is made up of 14 amino acids.

V and J are TRBV27 and TRBJ2-5, with TRBD1 as a possible D gene (5 bases). The V and J ends lost 5 bases and 5 bases respectively, with 9 bases between them. Germline V gene data show CDR1 as MNHEY and CDR2 as SMNVEV (reference sequence). The CDR3 extends over 12 amino acids. CDR3 in DNA: TGTGCCAGCAGTGGGGCAGGGGAGACCCAGTACTTC. This gives the protein CASSGAGETQYF.

This clone has more than one count but fewer than ten. The chain combines TRBV29-1 with TRBJ2-5; possible D gene TRBD1, 5 bases. From germline, CDR1 is SQVTM and CDR2 ANQGSEA. The CDR3 covers 12 residues. Trimming took off 2 bases at V and 4 bases at J, with 8 bases between the two ends. CDR3 protein: CSVERQGETQYF. For the CDR3, the DNA is TGCAGCGTTGAAAGGCAGGGAGAGACCCAGTACTTC. Variable domain in full (rest from reference TRBV29-1 and TRBJ2-5): SAVISQKPSRDICQRGTSLTIQCQVDSQVTMMFWYRQQPGQSLTLIATANQGSEATYESGFVIDKFPISRPNLTFSTLTVSNMSPEDSSIYLCSVERQGETQYFGPGTRLLVL.

This clone has more than one count but fewer than ten. The J gene is TRBJ2-3, the V gene TRBV5-1; possible D gene TRBD1, 6 bases. Trimming stripped 0 bases from V and 0 bases from J, with 11 bases between. Looked up from germline, CDR1 is SGHRS and CDR2 is YFSETQ. The CDR3 is 16 amino acids. The CDR3 DNA reads TGCGCCAGCAGCTTGGGGGGGCTGGCCAGCACAGATACGCAGTATTTT. Its translation is CASSLGGLASTDTQYF.

The genes are TRBV5-1 and TRBJ1-5; the match to TRBD1 covers 10 bases. The V segment lost 4 bases and the J segment 8 bases; nucleotides outside the gene matches: 6. CDR3 length equals 14 residues. Germline CDR1 and CDR2: SGHRS and YFSETQ. The CDR3 region is CASSVTGGHEPQHF. CDR3 DNA: TGCGCCAGCAGCGTGACAGGGGGCCACGAGCCCCAGCATTTT. Full variable domain (outside the CDR3, taken from reference TRBV5-1 and TRBJ1-5): KAGVTQTPRYLIKTRGQQVTLSCSPISGHRSVSWYQQTPGQGLQFLFEYFSETQRNKGNFPGRFSGRQFSNSRSEMNVSTLELGDSALYLCASSVTGGHEPQHFGDGTRLSIL.

The chain combines TRBV7-9 with TRBJ1-1; D is undetermined. V was trimmed by 10 bases and J by 1 base, leaving 16 bases between them. The germline CDR1 and CDR2 sequences are SEHNR and FQNEAQ (reference sequence). The CDR3 sequence is 14 residues long. CDR3 amino acids: CATIGGEANTEAFF. The CDR3 region has the DNA TGTGCCACCATTGGTGGGGAGGCGAACACTGAAGCTTTCTTT.

V and J are TRBV27 and TRBJ1-1; D is ambiguous. Germline loops: CDR1 MNHEY, CDR2 SMNVEV (reference sequence). The CDR3 is made up of 13 amino acids. Trimming stripped 2 bases from V and 8 bases from J, with 12 bases between. This CDR3 is CASSLQRGREAFF. Here the CDR3 DNA reads TGTGCCAGCAGTTTACAGCGAGGAAGGGAAGCTTTCTTT.

The V and J genes are TRBV18 and TRBJ2-3, with TRBD2 matching 9 bases. Germline V gives CDR1 KGHSH, CDR2 LQKENI. Germline trimming cut 6 bases from V and 6 bases from J; bases unmatched to any gene: 10. This CDR3 is built from 15 residues. The CDR3 nucleotides read TGTGCCAGCTCTCTAGCGGGAATGGGCTGGGATACGCAGTATTTT. Translating it yields CASSLAGMGWDTQYF.

This chain links TRBV29-1 with TRBJ1-2, with no clear D. Looked up from germline, CDR1 is SQVTM and CDR2 is ANQGSEA. V was shortened by 3 bases and J by 4 bases, with 9 bases between the two germline ends. The CDR3 is 12 amino acids. The CDR3 is CSVDRNSYGYTF. The CDR3 DNA reads TGCAGCGTTGATCGTAATTCCTATGGCTACACCTTC.